Below, 29 T cell receptor beta chains from the same sample are listed, as sequenced in a study of blood T cell repertoires in COVID-19. Profiling relied on immunoSEQ multiplex PCR, and the TCRdb table lists in-frame clones only, not all of them. The profile shows about 180,000 clones, about 83% of them singletons. What was sequenced was peripheral blood. The source is a person aged 70 to 79 with COVID-19, enrolled during active disease.

This chain links TRBV19 with TRBJ2-5; D not certain. V lost 3 bases to trimming and J lost 1 base, with 15 bases between them. From germline, CDR1 is LNHDA and CDR2 SQIVND (reference sequence). The CDR3 runs 16 residues. CDR3 sequence: CASSMPGLAAQETQYF. CDR3 sequence (DNA): TGTGCCAGTAGTATGCCCGGGTTGGCAGCCCAAGAGACCCAGTACTTC.

V is TRBV6-5 and J is TRBJ2-1; D perhaps matches TRBD1 (6 bases). The CDR3 runs 14 residues. CDR1 MNHEY and CDR2 SVGAGI come from the germline V gene. Trimming shortened V by 10 bases and J by 14 bases, and 27 bases separated the two germline ends. The CDR3 reads CATEYVQGTTEEFF. Written as DNA, the CDR3 is TGTGCCACGGAGTACGTGCAGGGGACAACCGAGGAGTTCTTC.

This chain uses TRBV7-2 with TRBJ1-1, with D unclear. The CDR3 extends over 13 amino acids. In germline, CDR1 is SGHTA, CDR2 FQGNSA. With 2 bases removed from V and 4 bases from J, the gap between germline ends came to 8 bases. The CDR3 protein is CASSLSQVTEAFF. DNA for the CDR3: TGTGCCAGCAGCTTATCTCAGGTCACTGAAGCTTTCTTT.

The genes are TRBV6-7 and TRBJ2-1, with 14 bases that match TRBD2. TRBV6-7 is identified as an open reading frame with a role that is uncertain. J lost 2 bases, V lost 6 bases, and 6 bases had no gene match. The CDR3 loop spans 17 amino acids. CDR3 in DNA: TGTGCCAGCAGAGCGGGACTAGCGGGGGACGCCTACAATGAGCAGTTCTTC. Its protein product is CASRAGLAGDAYNEQFF.

The chain carries TRBV28 and TRBJ1-4, with D perhaps matching TRBD1 (6 bases). V was cut by 3 bases and J by 5 bases, with 10 bases left in between. The CDR3 is made up of 14 amino acids. CDR1 and CDR2 (germline): MDHEN, SYDVKM. The CDR3 sequence is CASSFGQGNEKLFF. The CDR3 region has the DNA TGTGCCAGCAGTTTCGGGCAGGGGAATGAAAAACTGTTTTTT.

The rearrangement uses TRBV28 and TRBJ1-4; D is perhaps TRBD1 (5 bases). The CDR3 loop spans 17 amino acids. Germline-derived CDR1 and CDR2 are MDHEN and SYDVKM. Deletions cut 5 bases from V and 8 bases from J, with 24 bases between. CDR3 amino acids: CASSPYPGGGLEEKLFF. CDR3 in DNA: TGTGCCAGCAGTCCATACCCGGGGGGGGGACTTGAAGAAAAACTGTTTTTT.

A remark on this clone: A read error may account for a junction end that differs from germline. The gene calls are TRBV2 and TRBJ2-1; 11 bases are shared with TRBD2. Germline CDR1 reads SNHLY; CDR2 reads FYNNEI. This CDR3 region has 11 residues. Written as DNA, the CDR3 is TGTGCCAGCAGTGAACCGGGACTAGCGGTCTTC. Encoded protein: CASSEPGLAVF.

Only a few counts were recorded for this clone. V is TRBV28 and J is TRBJ2-2; D ambiguous. V was shortened by 6 bases and J by 1 base, with 9 bases between the two germline ends. Germline V CDR1 and CDR2: MDHEN, SYDVKM. The CDR3 is 14 amino acids. The CDR3 reads CASRMLGNTGELFF. CDR3 sequence (DNA): TGTGCCAGCAGAATGCTAGGGAACACCGGGGAGCTGTTTTTT.

The chain has TRBV13 and TRBJ2-5; no clear D gene. CDR1 PRHDT and CDR2 FYEKMQ come from the germline V gene (reference sequence). This CDR3 has 13 amino acids. With 3 bases removed from V and 4 bases from J, the gap between germline ends came to 9 bases. The CDR3 DNA reads TGTGCCAGCAGCTTTGGAGCAACAGAGACCCAGTACTTC. Residues: CASSFGATETQYF.

The CDR3 DNA follows: TGTGCCAGCACCTGGGGCGCTTCCTATGGCTACACCTTC. Amino acids: CASTWGASYGYTF. The V and J genes are TRBV28 and TRBJ1-2; possibly TRBD1 for D (5 bases). The CDR3 consists of 13 residues. The V end lost 7 bases, the J end lost 4 bases, and 13 bases lay between the germline ends. Germline CDR1 MDHEN, CDR2 SYDVKM.

The chain joins TRBV21-1 to TRBJ1-1. TRBV21-1 is a listed pseudogene. This CDR3 has 18 residues. The CDR3 protein is CASSRLLLGLDDDTEAFF. The CDR3, as DNA: TGTGCCAGCAGCAGACTACTACTGGGGTTGGATGACGACACTGAAGCTTTCTTT.

The V gene is TRBV30, the J gene TRBJ1-6, with D possibly matching TRBD1 (5 bases). Germline CDR1 GTSNPN, CDR2 SVGIG (reference sequence). V was cut by 4 bases and J by 5 bases, with 24 bases left in between. The CDR3 runs 18 residues. As DNA, the CDR3 is TGTGCCTGGAATCTCCTCTCGGGCGGGGGGAGCAATAATTCACCCCTCCACTTT. Its protein is CAWNLLSGGGSNNSPLHF.

This clone occurred a few times. The chain links TRBV7-9 to TRBJ2-3; D not resolved. Germline V gene data show CDR1 as SEHNR and CDR2 as FQNEAQ (reference sequence). The CDR3 sequence is 11 residues long. Trimming shortened V by 4 bases and J by 4 bases, and 3 bases separated the two germline ends. Here the CDR3 DNA reads TGTGCCAGCAGCTCATCAGATACGCAGTATTTT. This sequence encodes CASSSSDTQYF.

As regards this clone: Germline and junction disagree at one end, which may indicate a read error. The genes are TRBV30 and TRBJ1-2; 9 nucleotides match TRBD1. CDR3 size: 20 residues. The germline V gene encodes CDR1 GTSNPN and CDR2 SVGIG (reference sequence). CDR3 sequence reads: CAWSVDPRVGGTGHFYGYTF. The CDR3 DNA sequence: TGTGCCTGGAGTGTAGATCCCCGGGTGGGGGGGACAGGGCACTTCTATGGCTATACCTTC.

V is TRBV11-2 and J is TRBJ1-2, with no clear D. CDR1 is SGHAT, CDR2 FQNNGV, per germline. The CDR3 consists of 12 residues. The germline V and J ends were trimmed by 3 bases and 2 bases, with 4 bases remaining between them. The CDR3 DNA is TGTGCCAGCAGCTTTCAAAACTATGGCTACACCTTC. Translating it yields CASSFQNYGYTF.

The CDR3 DNA reads as TGTGCCAGCAGTCGTACCGGGGAGCTGTTTTTT. Residues: CASSRTGELFF. The chain couples TRBV6-2 or TRBV6-3 to TRBJ2-2, with D uncertain. The CDR3 contains 11 residues. CDR1 is MNHEY and CDR2 is SVGEGT in the germline V gene. Trimming stripped 5 bases from V and 5 bases from J, with 3 bases between.

The table lists this clone with a count of one. This chain joins TRBV7-2 and TRBJ2-7; D unresolved. The germline V and J ends were trimmed by 4 bases and 3 bases, with 10 bases remaining between them. Germline CDR1 is SGHTA and CDR2 is FQGNSA. The CDR3 is 13 amino acids. CDR3 in amino acids: CASSSSTGYEQYF. As DNA, the CDR3 is TGTGCCAGCAGCTCGTCGACTGGCTACGAGCAGTACTTC.

The chain links TRBV6-5 to TRBJ2-7; 9 nucleotides align to TRBD1. V dropped 2 bases and J dropped 6; count of bases not matched to a gene: 5. CDR3 length: 14 amino acids. Germline V gene lookup returns CDR1 MNHEY and CDR2 SVGAGI. This CDR3 reads CASSYQGTGIEQYF. CDR3 sequence (DNA): TGTGCCAGCAGTTACCAAGGGACAGGGATCGAGCAGTACTTC.

J is TRBJ2-2 and V is TRBV29-1; D remains ambiguous. The V gene lost 3 bases and the J gene lost 3 bases, with 5 bases spanning the gap. The CDR3 consists of 12 residues. From germline, CDR1 is SQVTM and CDR2 ANQGSEA. The CDR3 reads CSVDLYTGELFF. CDR3 sequence (DNA): TGCAGCGTTGATTTATACACCGGGGAGCTGTTTTTT.

The CDR3 DNA is TGTGCCAGCAGTTACGGGGGGAACACTGGACGGTCTGGCTACACCTTC. Residues: CASSYGGNTGRSGYTF. The chain carries TRBV6-2 or TRBV6-3 and TRBJ1-2, with TRBD1 as a possible D gene (5 bases). The length of the CDR3 is 16 residues. CDR1 is MNHEY and CDR2 is SVGEGT in the germline V gene. V lost 2 bases, J lost 7 bases, and 20 bases lay in between.

The chain combines TRBV2 with TRBJ1-5, with 7 bases matching TRBD1. With 1 base clipped from V and 6 bases from J, the junction kept 6 bases outside the gene matches. The CDR3 totals 15 residues. Germline V gene sequence: CDR1 SNHLY, CDR2 FYNNEI. The CDR3, as DNA: TGTGCCAGCAGTGAAGTGGGGACAGCCTTTCAGCCCCAGCATTTT. Residues: CASSEVGTAFQPQHF.

This clone was seen once. The V gene is TRBV3-1 (or the pseudogene TRBV3-2), the J gene TRBJ2-1; D possibly corresponds to TRBD1 (6 bases). The CDR3 has 14 residues. Germline V gives CDR1 LGHDT, CDR2 YNNKEL (reference sequence). Trimming stripped 4 bases from V and 9 bases from J, with 16 bases between. The CDR3 protein is CASSPPSRGSEQFF. In nucleotides, the CDR3 is TGTGCCAGCAGCCCACCCTCCAGGGGTAGTGAGCAGTTCTTC.

This chain uses TRBV9 with TRBJ1-4, with D unclear. From germline, CDR1 is SGDLS and CDR2 YYNGEE. This CDR3 region has 18 residues. Trimming cost V 0 bases and J 4 bases, with 19 bases left between them. Here the CDR3 reads CASSVGEDRGRINEKLFF. CDR3 bases: TGTGCCAGCAGCGTAGGGGAGGATCGGGGTCGGATTAATGAAAAACTGTTTTTT.

This chain joins TRBV15 and TRBJ2-1; perhaps TRBD2 as D (5 bases). V was trimmed by 5 bases and J by 7 bases, leaving 18 bases between them. The CDR3 length is 15 residues. Germline CDR1 LNHNV, CDR2 YYDKDF (reference sequence). CDR3 in amino acids: CATSPIDLLVNEQFF. CDR3 coding DNA: TGTGCCACCAGCCCGATCGACCTACTAGTAAATGAGCAGTTCTTC.

This clone was recorded a few times. This rearrangement joins TRBV7-2 to TRBJ2-5, with D perhaps matching TRBD2 (6 bases). The CDR3 runs 14 residues. CDR1 is SGHTA and CDR2 is FQGNSA in the germline V gene. Trimming stripped 5 bases from V and 2 bases from J, with 12 bases between. The CDR3, as DNA: TGTGCCAGCAGCCAGGGACTGACACAAGAGACCCAGTACTTC. Translation gives CASSQGLTQETQYF.

This rearrangement joins TRBV2 to TRBJ2-3; tentatively, D is TRBD2 (6 bases). The ends were cut back, 10 bases at V and 12 bases at J, with 20 bases in the middle. Per germline, CDR1 SNHLY and CDR2 FYNNEI. This CDR3 region has 12 residues. The CDR3 DNA is TGTGCCAACACCCGAGTCGGGAGCCAACAGTATTTT. Encoded protein: CANTRVGSQQYF.

J is TRBJ2-7 and V is TRBV10-3; perhaps TRBD2 as D (6 bases). The CDR3 totals 15 residues. Germline CDR1 reads ENHRY; CDR2 reads SYGVKD. The V gene lost 7 bases and the J gene lost 3 bases, with 19 bases spanning the gap. CDR3 in amino acids: CAINVRDGLNYEQYF. For the CDR3, the DNA is TGTGCCATCAACGTCCGGGACGGACTAAACTACGAGCAGTACTTC.

V usage is TRBV19 and J usage is TRBJ2-3; 10 bases agree with TRBD1. Germline CDR1 is LNHDA and CDR2 is SQIVND (reference sequence). J was trimmed by 3 bases and V by 6 bases; bases with no gene match: 6. The CDR3 totals 15 residues. CDR3 sequence reads: CASRKPGQGTDTQYF. The DNA for the CDR3 is TGTGCCAGTAGGAAACCGGGACAGGGGACAGATACGCAGTATTTT.

The chain uses TRBV30 and TRBJ2-7; TRBD2 matches 9 bases. Unmatched junction bases numbered 1, after V lost 5 bases and J lost 2 bases. The germline gives CDR1 GTSNPN, CDR2 SVGIG (reference sequence). The CDR3 has 12 amino acids. CDR3 region: CAWVAGAYEQYF. The CDR3, as DNA: TGTGCCTGGGTAGCGGGGGCCTACGAGCAGTACTTC. Looking up the rest from reference TRBV30 and TRBJ2-7 gives the full variable domain: SQTIHQWPATLVQPVGSPLSLECTVEGTSNPNLYWYRQAAGRGLQLLFYSVGIGQISSEVPQNLSASRPQDRQFILSSKKLLLSDSGFYLCAWVAGAYEQYFGPGTRLTVT.